The 17 T cell receptor beta chains listed next were all sequenced from one sample in a study of blood T cell repertoires in COVID-19 (dated by TCRdb to the early 2020s). The library was obtained by the immunoSEQ multiplex PCR assay. In TCRdb, the immuneACCESS table is reduced to in-frame sequences with V and J assigned. These tables do not hold every clone; where another copy was compared, an unresolved V gene accounts for under half, and the others remain unexplained. This sample has hundreds of thousands of clones in its table, and 80% of those were observed once. Of the sample, 3.5% to 5.5% is held by the ten largest clones. The sample comprised PBMCs or T cells enriched from blood (not recorded which). These receptors all come from a man between 25 and 39 years old with acute COVID-19.

The chain joins TRBV4-1 to TRBJ1-3; perhaps TRBD1 as D (6 bases). Germline V gene sequence: CDR1 MGHRA, CDR2 YSYEKL. The V end was cut by 2 bases, the J end by 2 bases, with 13 bases between. The CDR3 extends over 16 amino acids. DNA for the CDR3: TGCGCCAGCAGCCAACCGGCCGGACAGACTGGAAACACCATATATTTT. Translated: CASSQPAGQTGNTIYF.

The chain carries TRBV7-5 and TRBJ2-7; the table's TRBD2 call for D was not verified on the DNA. TRBV7-5 is tagged as a pseudogene. There are 16 residues in the CDR3. CDR3 coding DNA: TGTGTCAGAAGCTTCCTTTTCGGGTGGTCCGGCTACGAGCAGTACTTC. Residues: CVRSFLFGWSGYEQYF.

J is TRBJ2-5 and V is TRBV3-1 (or the pseudogene TRBV3-2); D is uncertain. Germline V CDR1 and CDR2: LGHDT, YNNKEL (reference sequence). The CDR3 extends over 14 amino acids. V was trimmed by 1 base and J by 2 bases, leaving 8 bases between them. The CDR3 here is CASSQVGKQETQYF. CDR3 DNA sequence: TGTGCCAGCAGCCAAGTTGGCAAGCAAGAGACCCAGTACTTC.

The J gene is TRBJ2-5, the V gene TRBV5-4; 8 bases match TRBD2. The CDR3 spans 15 residues. Germline V gives CDR1 SGHNT, CDR2 YYREEE (reference sequence). Trimming took 2 bases from V and 5 from J; bases not matched to a gene: 8. The DNA of the CDR3 is TGTGCCAGCAGCTTTGGGGCCGGGGGGGCTGAGACCCAGTACTTC. Translating it yields CASSFGAGGAETQYF.

For this clone: This same CDR3 is encoded by further DNA sequences in the sample. This sequence joins TRBV28 and TRBJ2-7; D unresolved. This CDR3 spans 12 amino acids. Germline V gives CDR1 MDHEN, CDR2 SYDVKM. The V end was cut by 3 bases, the J end by 3 bases, with 6 bases between. CDR3 protein: CASSFSSYEQYF. In DNA form, the CDR3 reads TGTGCCAGCAGTTTCTCCAGCTACGAGCAGTACTTC.

This chain links TRBV6-5 with TRBJ1-1; TRBD1 agrees at 9 bases. This CDR3 is built from 14 residues. The V segment lost 2 bases and the J segment 3 bases; nucleotides outside the gene matches: 1. The V gene's germline CDR1 is MNHEY and CDR2 SVGAGI. CDR3 residues: CASSYGTGYTEAFF. DNA of the CDR3: TGTGCCAGCAGTTACGGGACAGGGTACACTGAAGCTTTCTTT.

This clone has only a few counts. This CDR3 reads CASSPRQGDTEAFF. The CDR3 nucleotides are TGTGCCAGCAGTCCTAGACAGGGCGACACTGAAGCTTTCTTT. This rearrangement joins TRBV28 to TRBJ1-1; 7 bases map to TRBD1. This CDR3 is built from 14 residues. Germline CDR1 is MDHEN and CDR2 is SYDVKM. After removal of 5 bases from V and 3 bases from J, the junction contained 6 bases not matched to a gene.

The chain uses TRBV29-1 and TRBJ1-2, with 7 bases matching TRBD1. Per germline, CDR1 SQVTM and CDR2 ANQGSEA. J was trimmed by 4 bases and V by 7 bases; bases with no gene match: 9. This CDR3 contains 13 residues. In nucleotides, the CDR3 is TGCAGCGCAGAAGGGGGCGCCAGCTATGGCTACACCTTC. This gives the protein CSAEGGASYGYTF. The full variable domain, in which reference TRBV29-1 and TRBJ1-2 provide the parts outside the CDR3, is SAVISQKPSRDICQRGTSLTIQCQVDSQVTMMFWYRQQPGQSLTLIATANQGSEATYESGFVIDKFPISRPNLTFSTLTVSNMSPEDSSIYLCSAEGGASYGYTFGSGTRLTVV.

V is TRBV7-2 and J is TRBJ2-7, with unresolved D. V was pared by 4 bases and J by 2 bases, with 12 bases between. This CDR3 contains 14 residues. Germline values: CDR1 SGHTA, CDR2 FQGNSA. The DNA for the CDR3 is TGTGCCAGCAGCTCCGCTTTGGGCCCCTACGAGCAGTACTTC. It is translated as CASSSALGPYEQYF.

This sequence joins TRBV29-1 and TRBJ1-1, with TRBD1 identical over 10 bases. Germline V gives CDR1 SQVTM, CDR2 ANQGSEA. V gave up 4 bases and J gave up 3 bases; unmatched junction bases: 5. The CDR3 is 14 amino acids. The CDR3 DNA sequence: TGCAGCGTTGGAGAGACAGGGGGCTACACTGAAGCTTTCTTT. As protein: CSVGETGGYTEAFF.

The V and J genes are TRBV12-5 and TRBJ2-5; 7 bases fit TRBD2. The CDR3 loop spans 14 amino acids. The V gene's germline CDR1 is LGHNT and CDR2 FRNRAP. V lost 3 bases, J lost 2 bases, and 3 bases stayed unmatched. The CDR3 sequence: CASGLAGMQETQYF. CDR3 coding DNA: TGTGCTAGTGGTTTAGCGGGGATGCAAGAGACCCAGTACTTC.

The V and J genes are TRBV3-1 (or the pseudogene TRBV3-2) and TRBJ2-7; D is unresolved. The V end lost 3 bases, the J end lost 3 bases, and 18 bases lay between the germline ends. The germline gives CDR1 LGHDT, CDR2 YNNKEL (reference sequence). The CDR3 extends over 16 amino acids. The CDR3, as DNA: TGTGCCAGCAGCCACCCAGTCGACACAGACAACTACGAGCAGTACTTC. Its translation: CASSHPVDTDNYEQYF.

The V gene is TRBV5-1, the J gene TRBJ2-7, with 10 nucleotides matching TRBD1. This CDR3 has 14 amino acids. With 6 bases clipped from V and 3 bases from J, the junction kept 6 bases outside the gene matches. CDR1 and CDR2 from the germline V gene are SGHRS and YFSETQ. This chain's CDR3 is CASKVGQGGYEQYF. CDR3 DNA sequence: TGCGCCAGCAAGGTCGGACAGGGGGGCTACGAGCAGTACTTC. Based on the CDR3 plus reference TRBV5-1 and TRBJ2-7, the full variable domain is KAGVTQTPRYLIKTRGQQVTLSCSPISGHRSVSWYQQTPGQGLQFLFEYFSETQRNKGNFPGRFSGRQFSNSRSEMNVSTLELGDSALYLCASKVGQGGYEQYFGPGTRLTVT.

About this clone itself: Other nucleotide sequences from this sample produce the same CDR3. The J gene is TRBJ1-1, the V gene TRBV5-1; 8 positions match TRBD1. V lost 2 bases and J lost 4; bases outside the gene matches: 1. Germline-derived CDR1 and CDR2 are SGHRS and YFSETQ. The CDR3 sequence is 13 residues long. The CDR3 region has the DNA TGCGCCAGCAGCTTTGACAGGGGCACTGAAGCTTTCTTT. The encoded protein is CASSFDRGTEAFF.

The rearrangement links TRBV5-6 to TRBJ1-2; D gene unclear. The CDR3 runs 13 residues. In germline, CDR1 is SGHDT, CDR2 YYEEEE. Trimming left V 4 bases short and J 0 bases short, with 7 bases between. The CDR3 DNA reads TGTGCCAGCAGCGAGATAACTAACTATGGCTACACCTTC. Translated, it gives CASSEITNYGYTF.

This rearrangement joins TRBV27 to TRBJ1-2, with TRBD1 matching over 8 bases. The trim removed 4 bases at V and 4 bases at J, leaving 8 bases unmatched. The CDR3 extends over 15 amino acids. From germline, CDR1 is MNHEY and CDR2 SMNVEV (reference sequence). In nucleotides, the CDR3 is TGTGCCAGCAGTTATAAAGGACAGGGTAGCTATGGCTACACCTTC. Translated, it gives CASSYKGQGSYGYTF.

The chain carries TRBV29-1 and TRBJ1-1, with D possibly matching TRBD1 (6 bases). Germline V gives CDR1 SQVTM, CDR2 ANQGSEA. The CDR3 runs to 15 residues. Trimming removed 7 bases at V and 1 base at J, with 19 bases between. The CDR3 DNA sequence: TGCAGCGCCCTGGGACAAGAGGTTGGGAACACTGAAGCTTTCTTT. It translates to CSALGQEVGNTEAFF.